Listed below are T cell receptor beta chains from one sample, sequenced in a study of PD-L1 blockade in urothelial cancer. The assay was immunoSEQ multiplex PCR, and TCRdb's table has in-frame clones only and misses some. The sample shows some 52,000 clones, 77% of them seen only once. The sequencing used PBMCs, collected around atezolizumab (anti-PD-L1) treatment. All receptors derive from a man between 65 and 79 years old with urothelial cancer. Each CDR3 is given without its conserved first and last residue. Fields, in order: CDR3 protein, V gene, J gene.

cdr3_aa: ASSQDRYNSPLH
v_call: TRBV4-3
j_call: TRBJ1-6

cdr3_aa: ASSLGQEGEGYT
v_call: TRBV7-6
j_call: TRBJ1-2

cdr3_aa: ASSPSGTGPGANVLT
v_call: TRBV27
j_call: TRBJ2-6

cdr3_aa: ASSLLGGGVADTQY
v_call: TRBV7-2
j_call: TRBJ2-3

cdr3_aa: ASSLTPSYEQY
v_call: TRBV7-3
j_call: TRBJ2-7

cdr3_aa: ASSLWGTGEETQY
v_call: TRBV5-1
j_call: TRBJ2-5

cdr3_aa: ASSLAPGGHEQY
v_call: TRBV7-8
j_call: TRBJ2-7

cdr3_aa: ASSLGRLAAYEQY
v_call: TRBV7-8
j_call: TRBJ2-7

cdr3_aa: ASSPRDSSLSTDTQY
v_call: TRBV9
j_call: TRBJ2-3

cdr3_aa: ASSTRFTGGSSNQPQH
v_call: TRBV19
j_call: TRBJ1-5

cdr3_aa: ASSPGTGDTDTQY
v_call: TRBV9
j_call: TRBJ2-3

cdr3_aa: ASSPRGGTGELF
v_call: TRBV18
j_call: TRBJ2-2

cdr3_aa: ASSLDGGGSYEQY
v_call: TRBV5-1
j_call: TRBJ2-7

cdr3_aa: ASSALMNTEAF
v_call: TRBV2
j_call: TRBJ1-1

cdr3_aa: AWGEGVDAPQH
v_call: TRBV30
j_call: TRBJ1-5

cdr3_aa: ASSPLGRMTQETQY
v_call: TRBV28
j_call: TRBJ2-5

cdr3_aa: ASSQRGTGDEQY
v_call: TRBV4-3
j_call: TRBJ2-7

cdr3_aa: ASSRTSGTGEQF
v_call: TRBV5-6
j_call: TRBJ2-1

cdr3_aa: ASSLERSSYEQY
v_call: TRBV7-2
j_call: TRBJ2-7

cdr3_aa: ASSITGNTEAF
v_call: TRBV7-2
j_call: TRBJ1-1

cdr3_aa: ASSFLGTDTQY
v_call: TRBV28
j_call: TRBJ2-3

cdr3_aa: ASSPLTGAGNQPQH
v_call: TRBV19
j_call: TRBJ1-5

cdr3_aa: ASSTDRSGYT
v_call: TRBV19
j_call: TRBJ1-2

cdr3_aa: ASSPGENYGYT
v_call: TRBV5-6
j_call: TRBJ1-2

cdr3_aa: ASRSQGGSYEQY
v_call: TRBV7-2
j_call: TRBJ2-7

cdr3_aa: ASSLDPNRQGSAEAF
v_call: TRBV11-3
j_call: TRBJ1-1

cdr3_aa: ASSPGQGSGNTIY
v_call: TRBV18
j_call: TRBJ1-3

cdr3_aa: ASSPGTATYGYT
v_call: TRBV6-6
j_call: TRBJ1-2

cdr3_aa: ASSPPGSSYNEQF
v_call: TRBV9
j_call: TRBJ2-1

cdr3_aa: ATSRPLGQGGNTQY
v_call: TRBV15
j_call: TRBJ2-3

cdr3_aa: ASSSLQGSNEKLF
v_call: TRBV6-1
j_call: TRBJ1-4

cdr3_aa: ASSVDSASTDTQY
v_call: TRBV19
j_call: TRBJ2-3

cdr3_aa: ASSFLGGARYGYT
v_call: TRBV28
j_call: TRBJ1-2

cdr3_aa: ASSPGTSGSQETQY
v_call: TRBV5-1
j_call: TRBJ2-5

cdr3_aa: ASSISDRVDGYT
v_call: TRBV19
j_call: TRBJ1-2

cdr3_aa: ASSIGDRYGYT
v_call: TRBV28
j_call: TRBJ1-2

cdr3_aa: ASSLEGTGPLNTIY
v_call: TRBV11-3
j_call: TRBJ1-3

cdr3_aa: ASSLAGGLPPYEQY
v_call: TRBV7-2
j_call: TRBJ2-7

cdr3_aa: ASSPLQVAGYNEQF
v_call: TRBV9
j_call: TRBJ2-1

cdr3_aa: ASRQAGELF
v_call: TRBV6-1
j_call: TRBJ2-2

cdr3_aa: ASSPPGLAATSSYNEQF
v_call: TRBV28
j_call: TRBJ2-1

cdr3_aa: ASSPGLGRSQETQY
v_call: TRBV11-2
j_call: TRBJ2-5

cdr3_aa: ASSARAGGPNEQF
v_call: TRBV2
j_call: TRBJ2-1

cdr3_aa: AWSIGTGASEAF
v_call: TRBV30
j_call: TRBJ1-1

cdr3_aa: ASTLTPRGNQPQH
v_call: TRBV2
j_call: TRBJ1-5

cdr3_aa: ASGSGLRNTEAF
v_call: TRBV12-5
j_call: TRBJ1-1

cdr3_aa: ASSFRREETYEQY
v_call: TRBV7-2
j_call: TRBJ2-7

cdr3_aa: ASSLRGGGLAVTDTQY
v_call: TRBV7-2
j_call: TRBJ2-3

cdr3_aa: ASSLAGRVEEKLF
v_call: TRBV7-8
j_call: TRBJ1-4

cdr3_aa: ASSFPTSGANVLT
v_call: TRBV5-1
j_call: TRBJ2-6

cdr3_aa: ASSSTGTEAF
v_call: TRBV6-5
j_call: TRBJ1-1

cdr3_aa: ASIFAGEQY
v_call: TRBV2
j_call: TRBJ2-7

cdr3_aa: ASRGGRIREAF
v_call: TRBV2
j_call: TRBJ1-1

cdr3_aa: ASSAASGRRNEQF
v_call: TRBV5-1
j_call: TRBJ2-1

cdr3_aa: ASSLDRFSYEQY
v_call: TRBV6-5
j_call: TRBJ2-7

cdr3_aa: ASSRQGPALEETQY
v_call: TRBV2
j_call: TRBJ2-5

cdr3_aa: ASRGGGQGSYEQY
v_call: TRBV14
j_call: TRBJ2-7

cdr3_aa: ASLQYGGRYGYT
v_call: TRBV6-5
j_call: TRBJ1-2

cdr3_aa: ASSARGQGDTEAF
v_call: TRBV5-1
j_call: TRBJ1-1